These 10 T cell receptor beta chains share one sample of origin, sequenced in a study of cytomegalovirus exposure and HLA in healthy donors. PCR involved 60 Vbeta and 13 Jbeta primers. Produced via immunoSEQ multiplex PCR; TCRdb's table is partial and in-frame only. This sample has more than 150,000 clones, with 76% found just once. The sample taken for sequencing was PBMCs. These receptors all come from a man aged 18 to 29 in good health and CMV-seronegative.

The chain links TRBV29-1 to TRBJ2-1; D gene uncertain. The V end lost 4 bases, the J end lost 9 bases, and 16 bases lay between the germline ends. The CDR3 contains 13 residues. CDR1 and CDR2 (germline): SQVTM, ANQGSEA. This CDR3 is CSVVFPMRGEQFF. DNA of the CDR3: TGCAGCGTTGTCTTCCCCATGCGCGGTGAGCAGTTCTTC.

The rearrangement uses TRBV5-1 and TRBJ2-1; 13 nucleotides match TRBD2. The length of the CDR3 is 19 residues. V shed 4 bases and J 2 bases; nucleotides not matched to a gene: 12. Germline V gives CDR1 SGHRS, CDR2 YFSETQ. CDR3 protein: CASSPRGTSGASAYNEQFF. CDR3 in DNA: TGCGCCAGCAGCCCGCGAGGGACTAGCGGGGCCTCAGCCTACAATGAGCAGTTCTTC.

This chain connects TRBV10-3 to TRBJ1-4; 9 positions agree with TRBD1. The CDR3 sequence is 13 residues long. Germline CDR1 ENHRY, CDR2 SYGVKD. Losses at the gene ends were 11 bases for V and 8 bases for J; bases not matched to a gene: 9. CDR3: CASNRGREEKLFF. As DNA, the CDR3 is TGTGCCTCCAACAGGGGGCGCGAGGAAAAACTGTTTTTT.

The V call is TRBV10-3, the J call TRBJ2-2; 9 bases are a match to TRBD1. The CDR3 consists of 15 residues. The V gene's germline CDR1 is ENHRY and CDR2 SYGVKD. Unmatched junction bases numbered 2, after V lost 6 bases and J lost 0 bases. Written as DNA, the CDR3 is TGTGCCATCAGCTGGACAGGGGCGAACACCGGGGAGCTGTTTTTT. Protein: CAISWTGANTGELFF.

The V call is TRBV9, the J call TRBJ2-1; a weak D match, TRBD2 (6 bases). Trimming shortened V by 4 bases and J by 0 bases, and 17 bases separated the two germline ends. Germline assignment: CDR1 SGDLS and CDR2 YYNGEE. There are 17 residues in the CDR3. CDR3 DNA sequence: TGTGCCAGCAGCTCCCCCGGAGGGAGCAACTCCTACAATGAGCAGTTCTTC. Translating gives CASSSPGGSNSYNEQFF.

V and J are TRBV7-3 and TRBJ2-2; 9 bases agree with TRBD1. The CDR3 is 15 amino acids. V lost 5 bases to trimming and J lost 6 bases; unmatched junction nucleotides: 7. The germline V gene encodes CDR1 SGHTA and CDR2 FQGTGA. The CDR3 region has the DNA TGTGCCAGCAGCCGAGACAGGGGGGAATCCGGGGAGCTGTTTTTT. Its translation is CASSRDRGESGELFF.

This chain joins TRBV5-1 and TRBJ2-5; D gene ambiguous. Judging by the DNA end, TRBJ2-7 fits better; the J call may be wrong. CDR1 and CDR2 from the germline V gene are SGHRS and YFSETQ. The CDR3 length is 14 residues. The CDR3 spells CASSLAVAFYEQYF. DNA for the CDR3: TGCGCCAGCAGCCTTGCTGTAGCCTTCTACGAGCAGTACTTC.

The CDR3 sequence is CASRGTRNTEAFF. CDR3 bases: TGTGCCAGCAGGGGGACACGGAACACTGAAGCTTTCTTT. The rearrangement links TRBV2 to TRBJ1-1, with a tentative D call TRBD1 (6 bases). V was clipped by 6 bases and J by 1 base, with 9 bases between them. The CDR3 sequence is 13 residues long. Germline V lookup: CDR1 SNHLY, CDR2 FYNNEI.

The chain combines TRBV15 with TRBJ1-2, with a tentative D call TRBD1 (6 bases). CDR1 LNHNV and CDR2 YYDKDF come from the germline V gene (reference sequence). The CDR3 is made up of 13 amino acids. Between the trimmed V and J ends, which lost 5 bases and 5 bases, there was a span of 12 bases. The CDR3 loop reads CATSPGAGYGYTF. The CDR3, as DNA: TGTGCCACCAGCCCAGGGGCAGGGTATGGCTACACCTTC.

This chain connects TRBV11-2 to TRBJ2-3; TRBD2 aligns across 9 bases. CDR3 length: 16 residues. Losses at the gene ends were 3 bases for V and 4 bases for J; bases not matched to a gene: 8. The V gene's germline CDR1 is SGHAT and CDR2 FQNNGV. DNA of the CDR3: TGTGCCAGCAGCTTTGTCGCGGGGGGGAGGGCAGATACGCAGTATTTT. It translates to CASSFVAGGRADTQYF.